This T cell receptor (beta chain) stems from a study of post-analysis software for immune sequencing data. For the study at large: Clinical courses comprised relapsing-remitting, secondary progressive and progressive-relapsing multiple sclerosis.

Study results and caveats: Strong same-batch co-clustering of samples appeared with F measure clustering. Controls' normalized Chao1 diversity significantly exceeded that of multiple sclerosis patients. Five TRBV segments, including TRBV5-6, TRBV5-1 and TRBV20-1, were more frequent in patients than controls.

At least ten counts were recorded for this clonotype. Its antigen is currently unknown. Trimming took off 7 bases at V and 2 bases at J, with 13 bases between the two ends. Per germline, CDR1 SGDLS and CDR2 YYNGEE. CDR3 length equals 13 residues. Unique molecular identifiers had been added to the TCR beta cDNA libraries. TCRdb re-derived calls from the PCR reads in MiXCR, one entry per CDR3 protein. Of roughly 700,000 distinct CDR3 sequences detected, roughly 30% appear once; the ten largest clones hold 0.55% to 0.65%. This clonotype was obtained from a girl aged 5-17 years with multiple sclerosis. The genes are TRBV9 and TRBJ2-7, with D perhaps matching TRBD1 or TRBD2 (5 bases each). What was sequenced was blood. As DNA, the CDR3 is TGTGCCAGCCAGGGAGAGGAAGCCTACGAGCAGTACTTC. Protein: CASQGEEAYEQYF.